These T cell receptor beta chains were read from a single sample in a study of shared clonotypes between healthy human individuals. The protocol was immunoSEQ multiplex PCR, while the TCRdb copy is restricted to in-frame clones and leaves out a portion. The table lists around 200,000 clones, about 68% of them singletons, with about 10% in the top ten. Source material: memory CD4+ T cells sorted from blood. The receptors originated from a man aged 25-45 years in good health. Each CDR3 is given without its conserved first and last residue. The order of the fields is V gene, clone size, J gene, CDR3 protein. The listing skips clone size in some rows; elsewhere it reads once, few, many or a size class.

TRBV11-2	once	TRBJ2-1	ASSLRSSYNEQF
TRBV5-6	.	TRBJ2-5	ASSLFGRGQEQETQY
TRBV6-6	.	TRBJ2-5	ASSRQETQY
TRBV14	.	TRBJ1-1	ASSQERQREF
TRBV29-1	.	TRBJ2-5	SVEVWGPGETQY
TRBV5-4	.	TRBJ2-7	ASSPSGRAYEQY
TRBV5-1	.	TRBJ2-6	ASSFKGSGANVLT
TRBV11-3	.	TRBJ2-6	ASSPSGTGYSGANVLT
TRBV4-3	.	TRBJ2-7	ASSLRAGTNYEQY
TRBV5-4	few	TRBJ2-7	ASSLPGGGGSYEQY
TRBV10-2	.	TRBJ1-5	ASHSGGGQPQH
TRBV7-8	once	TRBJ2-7	ASSPPTGQGSYEQY
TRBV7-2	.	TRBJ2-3	ASSFLNPPDTQY
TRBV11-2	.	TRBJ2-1	ASSLEQTYNEQF
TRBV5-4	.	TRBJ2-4	ASSARGAKNIQY
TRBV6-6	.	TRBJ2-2	ASKGADTGELF
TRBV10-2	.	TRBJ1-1	ASSWDSSNTEAF
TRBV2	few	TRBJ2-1	ASSGGRSSYNEQF
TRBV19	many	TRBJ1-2	ATTAGTGSSYT
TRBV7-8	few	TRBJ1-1	ASSLNPGPGFAF
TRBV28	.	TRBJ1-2	ASSRTGSISNYGYT
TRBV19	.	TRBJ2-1	ASTRLAGNYNEQF
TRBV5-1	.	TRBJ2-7	ASSRDLYEQY
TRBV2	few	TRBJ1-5	ASSAQTHDQPQH
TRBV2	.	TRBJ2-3	ASNRVKTDTQY
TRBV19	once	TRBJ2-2	ASSSPGGSGLTGELF
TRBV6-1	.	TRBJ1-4	ASSEGTWGINEKLF
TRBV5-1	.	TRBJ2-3	ASSPRGTLAGGDTQY
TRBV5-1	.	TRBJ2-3	ASSLVGRVTDTQY
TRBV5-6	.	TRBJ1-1	ASIWRGNTEAF
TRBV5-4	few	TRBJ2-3	ASSLPQGITDTQY
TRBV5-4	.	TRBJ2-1	ASSLKLAGSYNEQF
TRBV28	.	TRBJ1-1	ASRGLNTEAF
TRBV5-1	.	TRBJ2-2	ASSWTGVGTGELF
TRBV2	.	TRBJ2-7	ASRVFSHEQY
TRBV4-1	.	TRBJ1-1	ASSQDDWRGAEAF
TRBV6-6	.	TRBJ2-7	ASLRQLEYEQY
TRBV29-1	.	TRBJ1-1	SVVEGTEAF
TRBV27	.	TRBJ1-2	ASSPRDRGDGYT
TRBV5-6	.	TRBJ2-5	ASSLARGQETQY
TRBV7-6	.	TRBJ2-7	ASSSSPAEGSYEQY